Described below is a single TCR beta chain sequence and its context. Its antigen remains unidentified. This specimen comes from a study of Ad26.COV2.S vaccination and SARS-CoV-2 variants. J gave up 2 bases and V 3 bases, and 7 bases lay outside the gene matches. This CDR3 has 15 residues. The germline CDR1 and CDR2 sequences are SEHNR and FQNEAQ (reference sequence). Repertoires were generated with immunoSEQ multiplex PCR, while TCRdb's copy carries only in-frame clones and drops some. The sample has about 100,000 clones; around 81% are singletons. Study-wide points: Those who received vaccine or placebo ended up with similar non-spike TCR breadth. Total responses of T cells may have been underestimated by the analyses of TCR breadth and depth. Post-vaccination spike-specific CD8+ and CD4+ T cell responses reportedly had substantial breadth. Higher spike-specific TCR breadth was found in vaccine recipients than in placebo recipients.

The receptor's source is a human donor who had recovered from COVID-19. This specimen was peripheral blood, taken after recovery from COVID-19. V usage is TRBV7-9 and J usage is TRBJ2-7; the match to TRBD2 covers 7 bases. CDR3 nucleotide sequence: TGTGCCAGCAGCTTGGGGGGGATTAGGACCTACGAGCAGTACTTC. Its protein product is CASSLGGIRTYEQYF.